Below are 26 T cell receptor beta chains sequenced from a single sample in a study of cytomegalovirus exposure and HLA in healthy donors. Primers: 60 Vbeta forward and 13 Jbeta reverse. TCRdb's copy holds only in-frame clones and misses some; the assay was immunoSEQ multiplex PCR. The sample lists around 120,000 clones, 80% occurring once. Material: PBMCs. All receptors come from a male donor in good health and CMV-seronegative.

The chain joins TRBV10-3 to TRBJ1-5; 7 nucleotides agree with TRBD1. CDR1 is ENHRY and CDR2 is SYGVKD in the germline V gene. The CDR3 is 20 amino acids. Trimming at V came to 2 bases and at J to 7 bases, leaving 23 bases not matched to a gene. The CDR3 spells CAISEEFLRRDSRRTQPQHF. CDR3 coding DNA: TGTGCCATCAGTGAGGAATTTCTGCGCCGGGACAGCCGTCGCACCCAGCCCCAGCATTTT.

The chain joins TRBV10-2 to TRBJ2-7; 9 bases align to TRBD1. The trim removed 7 bases at V and 3 bases at J, leaving 16 bases unmatched. CDR1 and CDR2 from the germline V gene are WSHSY and SAAADI. The CDR3 has 17 amino acids. The CDR3 sequence is CASTPNHGQGFLYEQYF. The CDR3, as DNA: TGCGCCAGCACCCCCAACCACGGACAGGGGTTTCTCTACGAGCAGTACTTC.

The chain uses TRBV18 and TRBJ2-7; 7 nucleotides match TRBD1. J gave up 6 bases and V 5 bases, and 1 base lay outside the gene matches. The CDR3 runs 11 residues. Germline lookup yields CDR1 KGHSH and CDR2 LQKENI. CDR3 residues: CASSTGAEQYF. In nucleotides, the CDR3 is TGTGCCAGCTCAACAGGGGCCGAGCAGTACTTC.

The chain employs TRBV10-3 and TRBJ2-2, with TRBD1 matching 10 bases. This CDR3 is built from 14 residues. The V segment lost 4 bases and the J segment 4 bases; nucleotides outside the gene matches: 0. Germline-derived CDR1 and CDR2 are ENHRY and SYGVKD. In DNA, the CDR3 is TGTGCCATCAGTGGGACAGGGGGCACCGGGGAGCTGTTTTTT. Its protein product is CAISGTGGTGELFF.

The V call is TRBV5-1, the J call TRBJ2-1; 8 bases are a match to TRBD1. V gave up 4 bases and J gave up 4 bases; unmatched junction bases: 7. This CDR3 contains 15 residues. CDR1 SGHRS and CDR2 YFSETQ come from the germline V gene. The CDR3 is CASSLQGAGYNEQFF. The CDR3 DNA reads as TGCGCCAGCAGCCTCCAGGGGGCGGGGTACAATGAGCAGTTCTTC.

Worth noting for this clone: At one of its ends the junction is not consistent with the germline gene, which may arise from a read error. Other DNA sequences from this sample encode an identical CDR3 as well. The chain links TRBV28 to TRBJ1-1; the match to TRBD1 covers 7 bases. Germline CDR1 MDHEN, CDR2 SYDVKM. This CDR3 contains 15 residues. CDR3 DNA sequence: TGCGCCAGCAGTTTACCCGCGACAGGGCCAAAAGAAGCTTTCTTT. It specifies CASSLPATGPKEAFF.

The V gene is TRBV7-9, the J gene TRBJ2-5; D is undetermined. The CDR3 covers 14 residues. Germline assignment: CDR1 SEHNR and CDR2 FQNEAQ (reference sequence). Trimming left V 1 base short and J 0 bases short, with 6 bases between. The CDR3 DNA reads TGTGCCAGCAGCTTAGGAGCAAACCAAGAGACCCAGTACTTC. Translation: CASSLGANQETQYF. Variable domain in full (rest from reference TRBV7-9 and TRBJ2-5): DTGVSQNPRHKITKRGQNVTFRCDPISEHNRLYWYRQTLGQGPEFLTYFQNEAQLEKSRLLSDRFSAERPKGSFSTLEIQRTEQGDSAMYLCASSLGANQETQYFGPGTRLLVL.

V and J are TRBV9 and TRBJ2-7; 9 bases line up with TRBD1. V lost 3 bases to trimming and J lost 6 bases; unmatched junction nucleotides: 7. CDR3 length: 14 amino acids. Germline assignment: CDR1 SGDLS and CDR2 YYNGEE. CDR3 DNA sequence: TGTGCCAGCAGCGATCTAGGACAGGGGAGCGAGCAGTACTTC. Translated, it gives CASSDLGQGSEQYF.

V is TRBV11-2 and J is TRBJ2-2; D perhaps matches TRBD1 (5 bases). From germline, CDR1 is SGHAT and CDR2 FQNNGV. V lost 6 bases and J 1 base, leaving 12 bases between the germline ends. The CDR3 loop spans 15 amino acids. Written as DNA, the CDR3 is TGTGCCAGCAGGACGGCCCAGGGGAACACCGGGGAGCTGTTTTTT. The encoded protein is CASRTAQGNTGELFF.

The CDR3 here is CASSIPSRGRGDQPQHF. The DNA for the CDR3 is TGTGCCAGTAGTATCCCCTCCAGGGGGCGAGGAGATCAGCCCCAGCATTTT. This rearrangement joins TRBV19 to TRBJ1-5; 8 bases are a match to TRBD1. The CDR3 contains 17 residues. Trimming took 3 bases from V and 5 from J; bases not matched to a gene: 12. CDR1 is LNHDA, CDR2 SQIVND, per germline (reference sequence).

V usage is TRBV19 and J usage is TRBJ2-7; TRBD1 agrees at 9 bases. CDR3 length equals 14 residues. Germline trimming cut 4 bases from V and 1 base from J; bases unmatched to any gene: 2. Germline CDR1 is LNHDA and CDR2 is SQIVND (reference sequence). The CDR3 DNA sequence: TGTGCCAGTAGTACCGACAGGGGGTCCTACGAGCAGTACTTC. This sequence encodes CASSTDRGSYEQYF.

This clone was seen a few times. The rearrangement uses TRBV6-5 and TRBJ1-4, with 7 nucleotides matching TRBD1. The germline V gene encodes CDR1 MNHEY and CDR2 SVGAGI. V lost 7 bases and J lost 0; bases outside the gene matches: 5. The length of the CDR3 is 15 residues. The CDR3 here is CASKRDSATNEKLFF. Here the CDR3 DNA reads TGTGCCAGCAAAAGGGACAGCGCAACTAATGAAAAACTGTTTTTT.

The rearrangement links TRBV13 to TRBJ1-1; possibly TRBD1 for D (5 bases). The CDR3 has 14 amino acids. CDR1 is PRHDT, CDR2 FYEKMQ, per germline (reference sequence). Trimming removed 2 bases at V and 1 base at J, with 8 bases between. The CDR3 region is CASSLQGRNTEAFF. DNA for the CDR3: TGTGCCAGCAGCTTACAGGGCAGGAACACTGAAGCTTTCTTT.

This chain uses TRBV5-1 with TRBJ1-2, with D possibly TRBD1 on 5 matching bases. This CDR3 has 13 amino acids. V was clipped by 2 bases and J by 5 bases, with 10 bases between them. The V gene's germline CDR1 is SGHRS and CDR2 YFSETQ. The CDR3 DNA follows: TGCGCCAGCAGCTTTGGAGGGGCGTATGGCTACACCTTC. Protein product: CASSFGGAYGYTF.

This chain connects TRBV7-9 to TRBJ2-3; TRBD2 matches at 10 bases. The V gene's germline CDR1 is SEHNR and CDR2 FQNEAQ (reference sequence). The CDR3 is 16 residues long. With V trimmed by 5 bases and J by 0 bases, 5 bases remained unmatched. The CDR3 spells CASSPLAGKSTDTQYF. The CDR3 DNA sequence: TGTGCCAGCAGCCCACTAGCGGGAAAGAGCACAGATACGCAGTATTTT.

The chain joins TRBV21-1 to TRBJ2-2; the table's D call, TRBD2, has no DNA check behind it. TRBV21-1 is assigned pseudogene status. The CDR3 has 13 residues. CDR3 DNA: TGTGCCAGCAGCAAAAAAGCCACCGGGGAGCTGTTTTTT. Its protein is CASSKKATGELFF.

V and J are TRBV27 and TRBJ1-1; no definite D call. In germline, CDR1 is MNHEY, CDR2 SMNVEV (reference sequence). V was cut by 7 bases and J by 2 bases, with 23 bases left in between. This CDR3 is 17 amino acids long. The CDR3 nucleotides are TGTGCCAGCACCTACCGGGGAGTATCGGGCTACAACACTGAAGCTTTCTTT. It translates to CASTYRGVSGYNTEAFF.

V is TRBV7-6 and J is TRBJ2-2; TRBD2 aligns across 9 bases. This CDR3 has 16 residues. The germline V gene has CDR1 SGHVS and CDR2 FNYEAQ. The V and J ends lost 5 bases and 5 bases, in that order; junction bases with no gene match: 9. CDR3 protein: CASSRPSGAPTGELFF. CDR3 nucleotide sequence: TGTGCCAGCAGCCGGCCTAGCGGGGCCCCGACCGGGGAGCTGTTTTTT.

The chain recombines TRBV6-6 with TRBJ1-5; a weak D match, TRBD1 (5 bases). V shed 4 bases and J shed 3 bases, with 13 bases lying between them. This CDR3 is built from 15 residues. The germline V gene has CDR1 MNHNY and CDR2 SVGAGI (reference sequence). CDR3 region: CASSFRVNVNQPQHF. The CDR3 region has the DNA TGTGCCAGCAGTTTCAGGGTTAACGTCAATCAGCCCCAGCATTTT.

The V call is TRBV30, the J call TRBJ1-4, with 12 bases lining up with TRBD1. The CDR3 consists of 19 residues. With V trimmed by 3 bases and J by 1 base, 12 bases remained unmatched. Germline V gives CDR1 GTSNPN, CDR2 SVGIG (reference sequence). The CDR3 region has the DNA TGTGCCTGGAGCAGGACCGGGACAGGGGGCGTTAGAACTAATGAAAAACTGTTTTTT. It specifies CAWSRTGTGGVRTNEKLFF.

The V and J genes are TRBV30 and TRBJ1-6, with D possibly being TRBD1 (5 bases). V gave up 7 bases and J gave up 4 bases, with 17 bases separating them. This CDR3 region has 15 residues. Germline V lookup: CDR1 GTSNPN, CDR2 SVGIG (reference sequence). CDR3 loop: CAFEERTFYNSPLHF. DNA of the CDR3: TGTGCCTTCGAAGAGAGGACATTTTATAATTCACCCCTCCACTTT.

The chain carries TRBV2 and TRBJ1-5, with D perhaps matching TRBD1 (5 bases). This CDR3 has 14 residues. The V and J ends lost 6 bases and 0 bases respectively, with 9 bases between them. CDR1 is SNHLY, CDR2 FYNNEI, per germline. CDR3 bases: TGTGCCAGCAGACAGGTGATTAGCAATCAGCCCCAGCATTTT. Protein: CASRQVISNQPQHF.

J is TRBJ2-5 and V is TRBV5-1; 7 nucleotides align to TRBD2. CDR1 SGHRS and CDR2 YFSETQ come from the germline V gene. Unmatched junction bases numbered 11, after V lost 4 bases and J lost 5 bases. This CDR3 is 15 amino acids long. The CDR3 spells CASSLRGMVMETQYF. In DNA form, the CDR3 reads TGCGCCAGCAGCCTGCGGGGGATGGTGATGGAGACCCAGTACTTC. The full variable domain, rest sourced from reference TRBV5-1 and TRBJ2-5, is KAGVTQTPRYLIKTRGQQVTLSCSPISGHRSVSWYQQTPGQGLQFLFEYFSETQRNKGNFPGRFSGRQFSNSRSEMNVSTLELGDSALYLCASSLRGMVMETQYFGPGTRLLVL.

This chain joins TRBV6-5 and TRBJ2-7; D not certain. The CDR3 has 11 residues. Germline assignment: CDR1 MNHEY and CDR2 SVGAGI. The V gene lost 7 bases and the J gene lost 10 bases, with 14 bases spanning the gap. The CDR3 DNA reads TGTGCCAGCATTCTCGGGTCACAACAGTACTTC. Protein product: CASILGSQQYF.

V and J are TRBV9 and TRBJ2-3, with 7 nucleotides matching TRBD2. The CDR3 length is 16 residues. The ends lost 3 bases at V and 3 bases at J; junction bases unmatched: 10. Germline values: CDR1 SGDLS, CDR2 YYNGEE. The CDR3 loop is CASSGGGGRMTDTQYF. CDR3 DNA sequence: TGTGCCAGCAGCGGGGGGGGAGGGAGGATGACAGATACGCAGTATTTT.

This clone occurred a few times. The chain links TRBV19 to TRBJ1-1; TRBD1 is a possible D gene (5 bases). The CDR3 is made up of 16 amino acids. Germline-derived CDR1 and CDR2 are LNHDA and SQIVND (reference sequence). The V and J ends lost 10 bases and 4 bases respectively, with 25 bases between them. Written as DNA, the CDR3 is TGTGCCATCCCAAAAGATGGGCAGGGTAGGATCACTGAAGCTTTCTTT. It is translated as CAIPKDGQGRITEAFF.